This T cell receptor (beta chain) was sequenced in a study of T cells expressing NK-cell markers. Broader study findings: Top CD8+ clonotypes included the dominant CD3+CD56+NKG2C+ clonotypes in several donors. The CD3+CD56-NKG2C+ fraction of four donors was likewise dominated by these clonotypes.

Of note for this clonotype: Its antigen is not identified.

No DNA is given; TCRdb re-called the 5' RACE reads and lists each CDR3 protein once. This listing includes 500,000 to 700,000 distinct CDR3 sequences. This CDR3 comprises 16 residues. Per the germline V gene, CDR1 is LGHNA and CDR2 is YNFKEQ. V gene TRBV4-2 combines with J gene TRBJ1-2; checking the TCRdb D call of TRBD1 is not possible without DNA. The specimen was blood T cells: a sorted CD56 or NKG2C T cell subset, CD4+ or CD8+ T cells, or bulk PBMC T cells (not recorded which). The source of this sequence is a man aged 18 to 30 in good health. CDR3 sequence: CASSQDPGGILWGYTF.